This TCR beta chain stems from a study of T cell repertoires in cytomegalovirus infection. The overall study: Newly reported HLA-C-restricted and thoroughly characterized HLA-B-restricted CMV epitopes were employed. Shared public TCR beta signatures pointed to both CMV infection and a matching HLA type.

Using its own MiXCR run on the reads, TCRdb lists one record per CDR3 protein. The table records fewer than 1,000,000 distinct CDR3 sequences, approximately 31% of them present only once. Germline lookup yields CDR1 WSHSY and CDR2 SAAADI. This CDR3 is 17 amino acids long. V shed 8 bases and J shed 0 bases, with 21 bases lying between them. Study-level findings and limits: Carriers of CMV plus the relevant HLA were identified by cumulative public TCR beta family frequency. The study found HLA-C-restricted CMV-specific TCR beta clonotypes dominating the ex vivo response.

For this clonotype: The antigen remains unidentified.

Source: cultured CD8+ T cells from PBMCs, taken from culture after CMV antigen stimulation. The clonotype originates from a human donor in good health (CMV status not recorded). Some clones in this sample may be carry-over from other donors' samples. The V call is TRBV10-2, the J call TRBJ2-3; D ambiguous. CDR3 nucleotides: TGCGCCAGCGAGTCCCGCGTCAGGATGTCTAGCACAGATACGCAGTATTTT. Its protein product is CASESRVRMSSTDTQYF.